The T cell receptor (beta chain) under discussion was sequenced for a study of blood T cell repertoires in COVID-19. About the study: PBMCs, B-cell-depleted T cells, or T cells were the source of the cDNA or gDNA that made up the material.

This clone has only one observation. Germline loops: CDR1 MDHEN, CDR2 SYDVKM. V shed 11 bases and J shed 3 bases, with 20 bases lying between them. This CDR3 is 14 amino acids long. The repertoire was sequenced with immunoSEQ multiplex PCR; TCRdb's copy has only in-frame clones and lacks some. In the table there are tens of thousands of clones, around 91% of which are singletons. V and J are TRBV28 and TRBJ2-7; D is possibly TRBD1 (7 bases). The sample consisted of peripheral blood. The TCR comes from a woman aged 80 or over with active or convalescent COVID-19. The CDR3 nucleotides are TGTGCCCTGCAGAGGGGGCAGGGGGGCTACGAGCAGTACTTC. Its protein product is CALQRGQGGYEQYF.